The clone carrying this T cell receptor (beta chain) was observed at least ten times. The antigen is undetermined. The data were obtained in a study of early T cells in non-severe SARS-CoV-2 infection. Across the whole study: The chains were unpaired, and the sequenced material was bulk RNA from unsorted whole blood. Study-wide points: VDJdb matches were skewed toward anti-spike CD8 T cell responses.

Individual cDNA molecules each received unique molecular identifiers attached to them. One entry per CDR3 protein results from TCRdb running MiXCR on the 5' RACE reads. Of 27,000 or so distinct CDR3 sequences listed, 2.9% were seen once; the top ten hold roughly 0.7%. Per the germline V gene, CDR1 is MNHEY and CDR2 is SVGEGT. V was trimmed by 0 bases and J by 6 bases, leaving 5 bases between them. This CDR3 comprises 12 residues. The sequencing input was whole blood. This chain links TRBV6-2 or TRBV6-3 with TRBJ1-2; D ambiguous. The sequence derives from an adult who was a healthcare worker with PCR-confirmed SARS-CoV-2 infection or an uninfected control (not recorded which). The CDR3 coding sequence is TGTGCCAGCAGTTACTCGGTGCATGGCTACACCTTC. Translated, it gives CASSYSVHGYTF.